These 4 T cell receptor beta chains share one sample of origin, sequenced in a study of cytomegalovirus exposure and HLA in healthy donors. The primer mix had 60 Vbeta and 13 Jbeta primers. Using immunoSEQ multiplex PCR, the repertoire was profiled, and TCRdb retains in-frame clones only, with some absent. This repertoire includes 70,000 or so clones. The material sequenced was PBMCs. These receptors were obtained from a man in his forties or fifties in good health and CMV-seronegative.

The CDR3 DNA follows: TGTGCCAGCAGCCGAGTACTAGCGGGAGCGAACACCGGGGAGCTGTTTTTT. Its translation: CASSRVLAGANTGELFF. The chain carries TRBV7-7 and TRBJ2-2; 11 nucleotides align to TRBD2. Germline V CDR1 and CDR2: SSHAT, FNYEAQ (reference sequence). The CDR3 loop spans 17 amino acids. With 5 bases clipped from V and 0 bases from J, the junction kept 5 bases outside the gene matches.

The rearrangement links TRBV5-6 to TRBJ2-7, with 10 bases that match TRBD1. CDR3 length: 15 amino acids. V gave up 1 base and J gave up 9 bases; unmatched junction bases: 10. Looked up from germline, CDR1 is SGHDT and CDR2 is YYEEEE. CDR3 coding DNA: TGTGCCAGCAGCTTGCCCGGGACAGGGGATAGGGGGCAGTACTTC. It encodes CASSLPGTGDRGQYF.

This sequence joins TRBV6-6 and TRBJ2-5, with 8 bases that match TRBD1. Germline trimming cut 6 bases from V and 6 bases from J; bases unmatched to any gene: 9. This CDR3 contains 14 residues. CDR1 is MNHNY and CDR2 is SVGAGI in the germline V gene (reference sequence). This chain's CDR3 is CASRNDRGRQTQYF. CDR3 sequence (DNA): TGTGCCAGCAGGAACGACAGGGGTAGACAGACCCAGTACTTC.

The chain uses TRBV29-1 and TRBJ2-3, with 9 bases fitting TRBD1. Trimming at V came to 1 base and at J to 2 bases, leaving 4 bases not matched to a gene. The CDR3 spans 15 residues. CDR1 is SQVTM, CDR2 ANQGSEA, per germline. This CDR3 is CSVEGQGDITDTQYF. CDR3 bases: TGCAGCGTTGAAGGACAGGGGGACATCACAGATACGCAGTATTTT.